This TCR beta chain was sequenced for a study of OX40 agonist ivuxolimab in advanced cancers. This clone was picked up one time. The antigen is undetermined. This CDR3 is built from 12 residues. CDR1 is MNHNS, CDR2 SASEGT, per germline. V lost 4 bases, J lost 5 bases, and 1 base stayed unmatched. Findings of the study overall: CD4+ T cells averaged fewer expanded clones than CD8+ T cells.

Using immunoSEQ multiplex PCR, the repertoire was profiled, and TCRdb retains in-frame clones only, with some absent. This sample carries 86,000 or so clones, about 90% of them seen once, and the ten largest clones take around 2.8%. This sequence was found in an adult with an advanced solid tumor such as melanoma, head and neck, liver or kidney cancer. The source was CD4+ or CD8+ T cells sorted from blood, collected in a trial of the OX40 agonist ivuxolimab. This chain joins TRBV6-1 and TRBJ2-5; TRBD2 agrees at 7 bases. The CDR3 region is CASSAGGETQYF. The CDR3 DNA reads TGTGCCAGCAGTGCCGGGGGGGAGACCCAGTACTTC.